Listed below are T cell receptor beta chains from one sample, sequenced in a study of beta chain features in type 1 diabetes. The data were produced by immunoSEQ multiplex PCR, yet TCRdb's version contains in-frame clones alone and is incomplete. The repertoire holds 850,000 to 900,000 clones, about a sixth seen once, with about 0.025% in the top ten. Sequencing was performed on naive CD4+ T cells from blood. The receptors were sampled from a woman between 18 and 30 years old in good health. Both conserved end residues are part of each CDR3. The D gene is left open where the match is weak.

-,TRBV28,12,CASRRNTDTQYF
-,TRBV18,14,CASSPGTQDNEQFF
-,TRBV9,14,CASSLRPNSYEQYF
-,TRBV5-4,16,CASSFSIIGSYNEQFF
-,TRBV19,13,CASSRGTSYEQYF
-,TRBV28,15,CASSLAGQSNQPQHF
TRBD1,TRBV6-6,15,CASSPGQGENQPQHF
-,TRBV7-2,13,CASSFTGTGGYTF
-,TRBV28,14,CASSFYGVSYEQYF
TRBD1,TRBV6-6,14,CASRPGTAVSGYTF
-,TRBV15,14,CATSRMSSSVEQYF
-,TRBV12-2,17,CASRLVVGDNSYNEQFF
-,TRBV7-2,17,CASSPGSGRAFNGELFF
TRBD1,TRBV25-1,14,CASRGQTNTGELFF
-,TRBV20-1,11,CSAPTWGEQYF
-,TRBV9,19,CASSGKLGINSRGANVLTF
-,TRBV5-4,16,CASSLVGRGRTDTQYF
-,TRBV11-2,15,CASSQVQGFRTEAFF
TRBD2,TRBV14,15,CASSASGFGAETQYF
-,TRBV5-1,12,CASSATRNEQYF
-,TRBV29-1,14,CSVTRLQGSYEQYF
-,TRBV7-7,13,CASSSRVGNEQFF
-,TRBV4-2,15,CASSPLGVQTGGYTF
TRBD1,TRBV19,14,CASSITGVNTEAFF
TRBD2,TRBV15,17,CATSRIGAGGLNNEQFF
-,TRBV7-9,15,CASSYPSLGTGELFF
TRBD2,TRBV5-4,14,CASRLAGLSDTQYF
TRBD2,TRBV11-2,13,CASKKREKETQYF
-,TRBV7-9,13,CASSLENLYEQYF
-,TRBV18,13,CASRDGVYQPQHF
-,TRBV6-5,14,CASRSLGPNQPQHF
TRBD2,TRBV11-2,17,CASSFGTSGGQGDTQYF
-,TRBV18,13,CASSPQGHQPQHF
-,TRBV6-1,15,CASSPNLEGRETQYF
-,TRBV7-9,14,CASSQGLGVDEQYF
-,TRBV7-9,14,CASSLGASRDEQYF
-,TRBV7-2,12,CASRKQGNTQYF
TRBD2,TRBV11-1,15,CASSPGTSLAYEQYF
-,TRBV7-2,14,CASSAQPGVVEQYF
TRBD2,TRBV29-1,18,CSANPLGLAEGFYNEQFF
-,TRBV28,11,CASSSLHEQFF
-,TRBV5-6,14,CASSLASSGNTIYF
-,TRBV10-3,11,CAISESIEQFF
-,TRBV25-1,14,CASSEYRTGNTIYF
-,TRBV18,13,CASSPSGKDKQYF
-,TRBV9,14,CASGGAGAYNEQFF
-,TRBV18,12,CASSGNTGELFF
-,TRBV19,13,CASRRVSNQPQHF